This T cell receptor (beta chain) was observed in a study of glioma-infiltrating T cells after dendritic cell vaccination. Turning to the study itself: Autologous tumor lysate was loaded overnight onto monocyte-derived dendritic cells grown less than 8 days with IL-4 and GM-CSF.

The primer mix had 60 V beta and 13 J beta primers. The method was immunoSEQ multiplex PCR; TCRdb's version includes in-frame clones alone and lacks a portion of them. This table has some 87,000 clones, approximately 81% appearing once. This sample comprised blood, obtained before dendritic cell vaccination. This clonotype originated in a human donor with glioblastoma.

The CDR3: CASSDQGYNEQFF. The CDR3 bases are TGTGCCAGCAGTGACCAGGGCTACAATGAGCAGTTCTTC. V usage is TRBV2 and J usage is TRBJ2-1, with TRBD1 as a possible D gene (5 bases). Germline-derived CDR1 and CDR2 are SNHLY and FYNNEI. V was shortened by 3 bases and J by 3 bases, with 6 bases between the two germline ends. The CDR3 sequence is 13 residues long.